The 12 T cell receptor beta chains in this list originate from one sample, sequenced in a study of T cell changes during pregnancy in multiple sclerosis. Repertoires were generated with immunoSEQ multiplex PCR, while TCRdb's copy carries only in-frame clones and drops some. The table records about 80,000 clones, about 92% of them present only once. This material consisted of peripheral blood, taken before pregnancy. These receptors were obtained from a female donor with multiple sclerosis, enrolled in a pregnancy study.

The V call is TRBV18, the J call TRBJ2-3; 7 nucleotides match TRBD1. V trimming: 1 base; J trimming: 0 bases; junction bases outside the gene matches: 4. The germline V gene encodes CDR1 KGHSH and CDR2 LQKENI. The CDR3 extends over 16 amino acids. CDR3 sequence: CASSPRAGGSTDTQYF. In nucleotides, the CDR3 is TGTGCCAGCTCACCACGGGCAGGGGGAAGCACAGATACGCAGTATTTT.

The chain recombines TRBV19 with TRBJ2-2; 7 bases line up with TRBD1. Germline V CDR1 and CDR2: LNHDA, SQIVND (reference sequence). The CDR3 is 17 residues long. V lost 11 bases and J lost 6; bases outside the gene matches: 21. CDR3 residues: CAGHLGTVPGAPGELFF. For the CDR3, the DNA is TGTGCCGGTCACCTCGGGACAGTCCCTGGGGCACCCGGGGAGCTGTTTTTT.

The rearrangement links TRBV4-2 to TRBJ1-4; maybe TRBD1 (5 bases). This CDR3 has 15 residues. Deletions cut 4 bases from V and 8 bases from J, with 17 bases between. Germline lookup yields CDR1 LGHNA and CDR2 YNFKEQ. CDR3 residues: CASSPMKDNMEKLFF. The CDR3 nucleotides are TGTGCCAGCAGCCCCATGAAGGACAACATGGAAAAACTGTTTTTT.

CDR3 residues: CASSRLSNYNEQFF. CDR3 nucleotide sequence: TGTGCCAGCAGCAGGCTTAGCAACTACAATGAGCAGTTCTTC. The rearrangement uses TRBV5-6 and TRBJ2-1; D not resolved. This CDR3 has 14 residues. Deletions cut 4 bases from V and 3 bases from J, with 11 bases between. Germline CDR1 is SGHDT and CDR2 is YYEEEE.

The chain joins TRBV6-5 to TRBJ2-5; TRBD2 might be the D (6 bases). Germline CDR1 is MNHEY and CDR2 is SVGAGI. This CDR3 contains 14 residues. V was shortened by 7 bases and J by 3 bases, with 15 bases between the two germline ends. The CDR3 DNA reads TGTGCCAGCACGGGGACGGGCGGGAAAGAGACCCAGTACTTC. Translation gives CASTGTGGKETQYF.

The V gene is TRBV2, the J gene TRBJ1-5; TRBD1 matches at 7 bases. After removal of 4 bases from V and 2 bases from J, the junction contained 5 bases not matched to a gene. This CDR3 has 15 residues. Looked up from germline, CDR1 is SNHLY and CDR2 is FYNNEI. The CDR3 protein is CASSVEGAGNQPQHF. In DNA form, the CDR3 reads TGTGCCAGCAGTGTAGAGGGGGCGGGCAATCAGCCCCAGCATTTT.

The chain couples TRBV2 to TRBJ2-1; D perhaps matches TRBD2 (6 bases). The CDR3 has 11 amino acids. Germline assignment: CDR1 SNHLY and CDR2 FYNNEI. V was clipped by 6 bases and J by 14 bases, with 14 bases between them. The chain's CDR3 is CASRYRDCEFF. CDR3 sequence (DNA): TGTGCCAGCAGATACCGGGACTGTGAGTTCTTC.

V gene TRBV30 combines with J gene TRBJ1-5; 9 bases align to TRBD1. This CDR3 has 13 residues. J gave up 10 bases and V 2 bases, and 6 bases lay outside the gene matches. From germline, CDR1 is GTSNPN and CDR2 SVGIG (reference sequence). CDR3 sequence (DNA): TGTGCCTGGAGTCGACAGGGGGTGGGACCCCAGCATTTT. This gives the protein CAWSRQGVGPQHF.

The V gene is TRBV7-3, the J gene TRBJ2-5; 12 bases match TRBD2. This CDR3 is built from 19 residues. The junction had 15 bases not matched to a gene; V was cut back by 5 bases and J by 2 bases. Germline CDR1 is SGHTA and CDR2 is FQGTGA. The CDR3 loop reads CASSPRGPSGGAGQETQYF. In nucleotides, the CDR3 is TGTGCCAGCAGCCCCAGGGGGCCTAGCGGGGGGGCCGGGCAAGAGACCCAGTACTTC.

The rearrangement links TRBV6-1 to TRBJ2-5; D unresolved. Germline CDR1 and CDR2: MNHNS and SASEGT. V lost 2 bases, J lost 4 bases, and 8 bases lay in between. This CDR3 contains 13 residues. This chain's CDR3 is CASSETSGETQYF. For the CDR3, the DNA is TGTGCCAGCAGTGAAACTTCCGGAGAGACCCAGTACTTC.

This chain uses TRBV7-3 with TRBJ1-1, with TRBD1 matching 9 bases. V shed 4 bases, J shed 0 bases, and the junction held 12 bases outside the gene matches. Germline CDR1 and CDR2: SGHTA and FQGTGA. This CDR3 is built from 18 residues. The CDR3 spells CASSSFGTGMVMNTEAFF. The CDR3 DNA is TGTGCCAGCAGCTCGTTTGGGACAGGGATGGTCATGAACACTGAAGCTTTCTTT.

The gene calls are TRBV4-1 and TRBJ1-5; no clear D. Germline CDR1 reads MGHRA; CDR2 reads YSYEKL. The CDR3 runs 12 residues. V gave up 1 base and J gave up 11 bases, with 9 bases separating them. The CDR3 sequence is CASSQGGGTQHF. CDR3 bases: TGCGCCAGCAGCCAAGGGGGAGGGACCCAGCATTTT.